This is a list of T cell receptor beta chains from one sample in a study of OX40 agonist ivuxolimab in advanced cancers. Using immunoSEQ multiplex PCR, the repertoire was profiled, and TCRdb retains in-frame clones only, with some absent. The sample records some 70,000 clones, about 90% being singletons. Sequenced here: CD4+ or CD8+ T cells sorted from blood, sampled in a trial of the OX40 agonist ivuxolimab. The receptor source for this set is an adult with an advanced solid tumor such as melanoma, head and neck, liver or kidney cancer. Each CDR3 is given with its conserved first and last residue. Only some rows state a clone size, as once, few, many or a class for expanded clones.

TRBV7-2	-	TRBJ2-7	CASSLAGGRSSYEQYF
TRBV11-2	-	TRBJ2-2	CASSLDLGTNTGELFF
TRBV7-9	-	TRBJ1-6	CASSSPGQGLQSPLHF
TRBV27	-	TRBJ1-1	CASSWGPGVNTEAFF
TRBV21-1	-	TRBJ2-1	CASSKERSGRRLGAYNEQFF
TRBV7-2	-	TRBJ2-3	CASSPGTSGSMDTQYF
TRBV7-6	-	TRBJ2-1	CASSAGLAGAKQFF
TRBV20-1	-	TRBJ1-2	CSADMVGGYTF
TRBV7-2	-	TRBJ1-5	CASSLKGAGNQPQHF
TRBV5-6	-	TRBJ2-5	CASSLRSSGRSKETQYF
TRBV11-2	-	TRBJ2-1	CASRNSGTSDNEQFF
TRBV7-2	-	TRBJ2-5	CASSSGLAGGEQYF
TRBV7-2	-	TRBJ2-5	CASSLAHSVDVQYF
TRBV7-2	-	TRBJ2-1	CASTFPGGQYNEQFF
TRBV27	few	TRBJ1-5	CASSLSAGNQPQHF
TRBV7-2	-	TRBJ1-2	CASSSDILLTPNYGYTF
TRBV6-1	-	TRBJ1-1	CASRQQGWSTEAFF
TRBV9	-	TRBJ2-4	CASSVVGGREVHF
TRBV28	-	TRBJ1-5	CASSRREQPQHF
TRBV5-1	-	TRBJ2-6	CASSLGPDEWETGANVLTF
TRBV6-6	-	TRBJ1-1	CASSATGTKNTEAFF
TRBV19	-	TRBJ1-1	CASSIETEAFF
TRBV28	-	TRBJ2-3	CASSLYGGRTDTQYF
TRBV11-2	-	TRBJ2-7	CASSPDRSYEQYF
TRBV27	-	TRBJ2-2	CASSIRGQVQTNTGELFF
TRBV9	-	TRBJ2-5	CASSVGSLTVSQGTQYF
TRBV5-1	-	TRBJ1-2	CASSLGDELGGYTF
TRBV19	few	TRBJ2-3	CACRGSGTDTQYF
TRBV2	-	TRBJ2-1	CASRAGTSGYNEQFF
TRBV5-1	-	TRBJ2-7	CASSLDRTGGYEQYF
TRBV5-1	-	TRBJ2-6	CASSILSSGANVLTF
TRBV6-6	-	TRBJ1-4	CASSYSLAGYEKLFF
TRBV19	-	TRBJ2-5	CASSLRGGLETQYF
TRBV28	once	TRBJ1-5	CASSSYRALPNQPQHF
TRBV28	-	TRBJ1-5	CASSLNNAGFNQPQHF
TRBV19	-	TRBJ1-5	CASSILSGTTNQPQHF
TRBV30	-	TRBJ1-4	CASPQVGPANEKLFF
TRBV4-2	-	TRBJ2-5	CASSQDLGLAGDGETQYF
TRBV11-1	-	TRBJ2-7	CASSPWTGGRYEQYF
TRBV28	once	TRBJ1-3	CASSLTFPGDGSGNTIYF
TRBV9	few	TRBJ1-3	CASSVEGTHGNTIYF
TRBV5-1	-	TRBJ2-1	CASRGQGTSYNEQFF
TRBV30	-	TRBJ1-3	CAWSALTGSGNTIYF
TRBV19	once	TRBJ1-2	CASSNYPRARDYGYTF
TRBV6-5	once	TRBJ1-2	CASRDSTYGYTF
TRBV15	-	TRBJ2-7	CATSRDQGPYEQYF
TRBV7-3	few	TRBJ2-1	CASSLTPPGSGRYGEQFF
TRBV6-4	-	TRBJ2-5	CASSETSGSQTQYF